A selection of T cell receptor beta chains follows, all from one sample in a study of blood T cell repertoires in COVID-19. The repertoire was sequenced with immunoSEQ multiplex PCR; TCRdb's copy has only in-frame clones and lacks some. The data contain 20,000 to 25,000 clones, about three quarters of them seen just once; the ten biggest clones take up about 13%. Sequencing was performed on peripheral blood. These receptors originate from a man between 60 and 70 years old with active COVID-19. The CDR3 runs from the conserved cysteine through the conserved F or W. D genes are given only for firm matches. Not every row has a clone size; where given, it reads once, few, many or a size class.

v_gene: TRBV27
abundance: few
d_gene: TRBD1
j_gene: TRBJ2-7
CDR3nt: TGTGCCAGCAGCCTAACGGGACAGGTGACCTACGAGCAGTACTTC
CDR3aa: CASSLTGQVTYEQYF

v_gene: TRBV9
abundance: -
d_gene: TRBD1
j_gene: TRBJ2-3
CDR3nt: TGTGCCAGCAGCGTCTCAGGGGGCTTGGATACGCAGTATTTT
CDR3aa: CASSVSGGLDTQYF

v_gene: TRBV5-4
abundance: once
d_gene: -
j_gene: TRBJ2-3
CDR3nt: TGTGCCAGCAGCTTGCGGGACACAGATACGCAGTATTTT
CDR3aa: CASSLRDTDTQYF

v_gene: TRBV10-2
abundance: -
d_gene: TRBD2
j_gene: TRBJ2-7
CDR3nt: TGCGCCAGCAGTGCTGGACTAGCGGACTCCTACGAGCAGTACTTC
CDR3aa: CASSAGLADSYEQYF

v_gene: TRBV7-6
abundance: -
d_gene: -
j_gene: TRBJ2-5
CDR3nt: TGTGCCAGCAGCTTTGAGGAGGGAACGCACCAGTACTTC
CDR3aa: CASSFEEGTHQYF

v_gene: TRBV7-9
abundance: -
d_gene: TRBD1
j_gene: TRBJ1-6
CDR3nt: TGTGCCAGCAGAGGACAGGCTAATTCACCCCTCCACTTT
CDR3aa: CASRGQANSPLHF

v_gene: TRBV9
abundance: -
d_gene: TRBD2
j_gene: TRBJ2-7
CDR3nt: TGTGCCAGCAGCGTAGTAGGAGGGGAGGGGTACGAGCAGTACTTC
CDR3aa: CASSVVGGEGYEQYF

v_gene: TRBV10-2
abundance: -
d_gene: -
j_gene: TRBJ2-3
CDR3nt: TGCGCCAGCAGTGATCTGTCGGTCCCCACAGATACGCAGTATTTT
CDR3aa: CASSDLSVPTDTQYF

v_gene: TRBV6-5
abundance: -
d_gene: TRBD2
j_gene: TRBJ2-2
CDR3nt: TGTGCCAGCAGGGCGGGACTATACGCCACCGGGGAGCTGTTTTTT
CDR3aa: CASRAGLYATGELFF

v_gene: TRBV2
abundance: -
d_gene: TRBD2
j_gene: TRBJ2-2
CDR3nt: TGTGCCAGCGAGGGGCAGGTGGCGGGAGGGCCCGGGGAGCTGTTTTTT
CDR3aa: CASEGQVAGGPGELFF

v_gene: TRBV5-1
abundance: -
d_gene: TRBD1
j_gene: TRBJ2-3
CDR3nt: TGCGCCAGCAGCTTGGCCGTCACTCTGGTGACAGGGGGGCCAGATACGCAGTATTTT
CDR3aa: CASSLAVTLVTGGPDTQYF

v_gene: TRBV6-5
abundance: -
d_gene: -
j_gene: TRBJ1-4
CDR3nt: TGTGCCACAGGACTGTCGACCGAAAAACTGTTTTTT
CDR3aa: CATGLSTEKLFF

v_gene: TRBV6-1
abundance: -
d_gene: TRBD2
j_gene: TRBJ2-3
CDR3nt: TGTGCCAGCAGTGAAGTAGCGGGAGGGCCAGATACGCAGTATTTT
CDR3aa: CASSEVAGGPDTQYF

v_gene: TRBV19
abundance: -
d_gene: TRBD1
j_gene: TRBJ2-7
CDR3nt: TGTGCCAGTGCAACGGACAGGGGTTTCGAGCAGTACTTC
CDR3aa: CASATDRGFEQYF

v_gene: TRBV18
abundance: -
d_gene: -
j_gene: TRBJ1-5
CDR3nt: TGTGCCAGCTCACCAGGGGCGGCCAATCAGCCCCAGCATTTT
CDR3aa: CASSPGAANQPQHF

v_gene: TRBV5-4
abundance: few
d_gene: -
j_gene: TRBJ2-1
CDR3nt: TGTGCCAGCAGCTTGCTGAGACTAGGGGCCTACAATGAGCAGTTCTTC
CDR3aa: CASSLLRLGAYNEQFF

v_gene: TRBV20-1
abundance: -
d_gene: TRBD2
j_gene: TRBJ2-7
CDR3nt: TGCAGCCTAGCGGGTACCTACGAGCAGTACTTC
CDR3aa: CSLAGTYEQYF

v_gene: TRBV3-1/TRBV3-2
abundance: -
d_gene: -
j_gene: TRBJ2-5
CDR3nt: TGTGCCAGCAGCCAAGCCCTACTCCCCCAAGAGACCCAGTACTTC
CDR3aa: CASSQALLPQETQYF

v_gene: TRBV6-5
abundance: once
d_gene: TRBD1
j_gene: TRBJ2-7
CDR3nt: TGTGCCAGCAGCCTACAGGGGGTAAGACCCTACGAGCAGTACTTC
CDR3aa: CASSLQGVRPYEQYF

v_gene: TRBV5-1
abundance: -
d_gene: -
j_gene: TRBJ2-5
CDR3nt: TGCGCCAGCAGCACCGGGTCTGAAGAGACCCAGTACTTC
CDR3aa: CASSTGSEETQYF

v_gene: TRBV7-2
abundance: once
d_gene: TRBD2
j_gene: TRBJ2-5
CDR3nt: TGTGCCGGTTCCCGCCGACTAGCGGGAGTGGAGACCCAGTACTTC
CDR3aa: CAGSRRLAGVETQYF

v_gene: TRBV11-2
abundance: -
d_gene: -
j_gene: TRBJ1-4
CDR3nt: TGTGCCAGCAGCTTTGGCAGGGGAAATGAAAAACTGTTTTTT
CDR3aa: CASSFGRGNEKLFF

v_gene: TRBV5-4
abundance: few
d_gene: TRBD2
j_gene: TRBJ2-3
CDR3nt: TGTGCCAGCAGCTTGGGGGGACTAGCCAACACAGATACGCAGTATTTT
CDR3aa: CASSLGGLANTDTQYF

v_gene: TRBV19
abundance: few
d_gene: -
j_gene: TRBJ2-2
CDR3nt: TGTGCCAGTTCCTCCTGGGAGACCGGGGAGCTGTTTTTT
CDR3aa: CASSSWETGELFF

v_gene: TRBV6-5
abundance: once
d_gene: -
j_gene: TRBJ1-4
CDR3nt: TGTGCCAGCGGGGCAGGGAATGAAAAACTGTTTTTT
CDR3aa: CASGAGNEKLFF

v_gene: TRBV27
abundance: -
d_gene: TRBD2
j_gene: TRBJ2-3
CDR3nt: TGTGCCAGCAGTTTACTCAAGGTAGCGGGAGGCACAGATACGCAGTATTTT
CDR3aa: CASSLLKVAGGTDTQYF

v_gene: TRBV12-5
abundance: -
d_gene: TRBD1
j_gene: TRBJ2-2
CDR3nt: TGTGCTAGTGGTTTGGACAGGGGCCTCGTCACCGGGGAGCTGTTTTTT
CDR3aa: CASGLDRGLVTGELFF

v_gene: TRBV5-8
abundance: -
d_gene: TRBD1
j_gene: TRBJ1-1
CDR3nt: TGTGCCAGCAGCTCAAGGATCAGGGGGCTCACTGAAGCTTTCTTT
CDR3aa: CASSSRIRGLTEAFF

v_gene: TRBV5-1
abundance: -
d_gene: TRBD2
j_gene: TRBJ2-7
CDR3nt: TGCGCCAGCAGCCAAATCGAGCGGGGATCGTTCGGGTACGAGCAGTACTTC
CDR3aa: CASSQIERGSFGYEQYF

v_gene: TRBV9
abundance: -
d_gene: TRBD1
j_gene: TRBJ2-1
CDR3nt: TGTGCCAGCAGCGTGACAGGGAGTTACAGTGAGCAGTTCTTC
CDR3aa: CASSVTGSYSEQFF

v_gene: TRBV25-1
abundance: -
d_gene: -
j_gene: TRBJ2-7
CDR3nt: TGTGCCAGCAGTGAACCCCAGAGCGTCAGCCTGGTAGATAAGCAGTACTTC
CDR3aa: CASSEPQSVSLVDKQYF

v_gene: TRBV28
abundance: -
d_gene: -
j_gene: TRBJ1-3
CDR3nt: TGTGCCAGCAGTTCGGGAAACACCATATATTTT
CDR3aa: CASSSGNTIYF

v_gene: TRBV27
abundance: few
d_gene: TRBD1
j_gene: TRBJ2-3
CDR3nt: TGTGCCAGCAGTTCCCCACAGGGGACGCAGTATTTT
CDR3aa: CASSSPQGTQYF

v_gene: TRBV7-2
abundance: -
d_gene: TRBD2
j_gene: TRBJ2-4
CDR3nt: TGTGCCAGCAGCAGGACTAGCGGGAGTTCGGAAAACATTCAGTACTTC
CDR3aa: CASSRTSGSSENIQYF

v_gene: TRBV6-5
abundance: -
d_gene: TRBD2
j_gene: TRBJ2-5
CDR3nt: TGTGCCAGCAGTTTACTAGCGGGGAAACAAGAGACCCAGTACTTC
CDR3aa: CASSLLAGKQETQYF

v_gene: TRBV19
abundance: -
d_gene: TRBD2
j_gene: TRBJ2-7
CDR3nt: TGTGCCAGTAGTATTTTCGGCGGGAGGGAAACCTACGAGCAGTACTTC
CDR3aa: CASSIFGGRETYEQYF

v_gene: TRBV7-3
abundance: -
d_gene: TRBD1
j_gene: TRBJ2-7
CDR3nt: TGTGCCAGCAGCTCGACAGGGGGCTACGAGCAGTACTTC
CDR3aa: CASSSTGGYEQYF

v_gene: TRBV7-9
abundance: -
d_gene: TRBD2
j_gene: TRBJ2-1
CDR3nt: TGTGCCAGCAGCTCCGCGAGGACTAGCGGGAGAGGGGAGCAGTTCTTC
CDR3aa: CASSSARTSGRGEQFF

v_gene: TRBV6-5
abundance: -
d_gene: -
j_gene: TRBJ1-5
CDR3nt: TGTGCCAGCAGTTTACAGAGCCAGCCCCAGCATTTT
CDR3aa: CASSLQSQPQHF

v_gene: TRBV30
abundance: -
d_gene: -
j_gene: TRBJ1-2
CDR3nt: TGTGCCTGGAGTGTACGCAGTTATGGCTACACCTTC
CDR3aa: CAWSVRSYGYTF

v_gene: TRBV19
abundance: once
d_gene: TRBD2
j_gene: TRBJ2-3
CDR3nt: TGTGCCAGTAGTATGGGACTAGGGATCCATACGCAGTATTTT
CDR3aa: CASSMGLGIHTQYF

v_gene: TRBV5-1
abundance: -
d_gene: -
j_gene: TRBJ2-2
CDR3nt: TGCGCCAGCGGTACACCGGGACAGAACACCGGGGAGCTGTTTTTT
CDR3aa: CASGTPGQNTGELFF

v_gene: TRBV7-6
abundance: -
d_gene: TRBD1
j_gene: TRBJ2-5
CDR3nt: TGTGCCAGCAGCACGAGGTCTGGACAGGGTCCGGAGACCCAGTACTTC
CDR3aa: CASSTRSGQGPETQYF

v_gene: TRBV20-1
abundance: few
d_gene: TRBD2
j_gene: TRBJ2-1
CDR3nt: TGCAGTGCTAGTGTTGTGGCGGGAGGGCCATACAATGAGCAGTTCTTC
CDR3aa: CSASVVAGGPYNEQFF

v_gene: TRBV7-6
abundance: -
d_gene: -
j_gene: TRBJ2-7
CDR3nt: TGTGCCAGCAGCTTAGCGGGAGGTAACGAGCAGTACTTC
CDR3aa: CASSLAGGNEQYF

v_gene: TRBV3-1/TRBV3-2
abundance: -
d_gene: -
j_gene: TRBJ2-7
CDR3nt: TGTGCCAGCAGCCCGCCGAGGGCTTCGCAGGACGAGCAGTACTTC
CDR3aa: CASSPPRASQDEQYF